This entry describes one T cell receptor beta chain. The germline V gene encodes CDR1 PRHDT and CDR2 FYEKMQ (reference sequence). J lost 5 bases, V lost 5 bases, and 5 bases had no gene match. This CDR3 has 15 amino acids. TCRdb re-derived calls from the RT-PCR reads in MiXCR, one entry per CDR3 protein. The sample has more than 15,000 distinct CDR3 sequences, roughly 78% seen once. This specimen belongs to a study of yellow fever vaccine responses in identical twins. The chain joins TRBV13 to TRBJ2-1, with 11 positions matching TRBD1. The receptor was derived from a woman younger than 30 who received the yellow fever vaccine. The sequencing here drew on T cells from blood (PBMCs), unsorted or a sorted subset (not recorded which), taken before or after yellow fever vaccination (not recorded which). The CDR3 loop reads CASSAPGQGDNEQFF. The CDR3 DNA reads TGTGCCAGCAGCGCCCCGGGACAGGGGGACAATGAGCAGTTCTTC.